Following are 22 T cell receptor beta chains from one sample sequenced in a study of cytomegalovirus exposure and HLA in healthy donors (dated by TCRdb to the late 2010s). Library preparation used the immunoSEQ multiplex PCR assay. TCRdb limited this immuneACCESS table to in-frame rearrangements with V and J called. A share of clones is missing; checked studies link under half to unresolved V genes, and the rest is unexplained. This sample holds 250,000 or so clones; approximately 84% were observed only once. The ten most abundant clones make up about 12% of the sample. Sequencing was done on a sample of PBMCs. Receptors were obtained from a young man in good health and CMV-seropositive.

This clone was detected a few times. The V call is TRBV5-1, the J call TRBJ2-7, with D uncertain. The germline V and J ends were trimmed by 2 bases and 3 bases, with 9 bases remaining between them. The germline CDR1 and CDR2 sequences are SGHRS and YFSETQ. This CDR3 region has 13 residues. For the CDR3, the DNA is TGCGCCAGCAGCTTCGGAGCCCTCTACGAGCAGTACTTC. The encoded protein is CASSFGALYEQYF. Combining the CDR3 with reference TRBV5-1 and TRBJ2-7 gives the whole variable domain KAGVTQTPRYLIKTRGQQVTLSCSPISGHRSVSWYQQTPGQGLQFLFEYFSETQRNKGNFPGRFSGRQFSNSRSEMNVSTLELGDSALYLCASSFGALYEQYFGPGTRLTVT.

This clone showed up just once. The chain joins TRBV5-1 to TRBJ1-2; maybe TRBD1 (5 bases). From germline, CDR1 is SGHRS and CDR2 YFSETQ. The CDR3 runs 15 residues. V lost 6 bases, J lost 3 bases, and 18 bases lay in between. CDR3 sequence reads: CASKPAVGLDYGYTF. CDR3 sequence (DNA): TGCGCCAGCAAGCCGGCCGTGGGGCTCGACTATGGCTACACCTTC.

This chain joins TRBV6-1 and TRBJ1-5; no clear D. V was clipped by 3 bases and J by 5 bases, with 2 bases between them. Germline CDR1 is MNHNS and CDR2 is SASEGT. CDR3 length equals 11 residues. The CDR3 reads CASSDHQPQHF. In DNA, the CDR3 is TGTGCCAGCAGTGATCATCAGCCCCAGCATTTT.

V usage is TRBV2 and J usage is TRBJ1-2; 9 bases align to TRBD1. V gave up 5 bases and J gave up 4 bases; unmatched junction bases: 8. The CDR3 is 15 residues long. Germline CDR1 and CDR2: SNHLY and FYNNEI. The CDR3 DNA reads TGTGCCAGCAGTTACCGGGACAGGGAGGGCTATGGCTACACCTTC. Encoded protein: CASSYRDREGYGYTF.

The V and J genes are TRBV9 and TRBJ1-1; no clear D gene. With 4 bases removed from V and 1 base from J, the gap between germline ends came to 11 bases. There are 14 residues in the CDR3. CDR1 is SGDLS, CDR2 YYNGEE, per germline. The chain's CDR3 is CASSPHTENTEAFF. CDR3 coding DNA: TGTGCCAGCAGCCCTCACACAGAGAACACTGAAGCTTTCTTT. Filled out from reference TRBV9 and TRBJ1-1, the complete variable domain reads DSGVTQTPKHLITATGQRVTLRCSPRSGDLSVYWYQQSLDQGLQFLIQYYNGEERAKGNILERFSAQQFPDLHSELNLSSLELGDSALYFCASSPHTENTEAFFGQGTRLTVV.

The chain links TRBV29-1 to TRBJ2-7, with 10 bases lining up with TRBD1. Germline values: CDR1 SQVTM, CDR2 ANQGSEA. The J segment lost 2 bases and the V segment lost 7 bases, leaving 11 bases of the junction unmatched. CDR3 length: 15 residues. The CDR3 DNA sequence: TGCAGCGCGGAAACTGGGACAGGGGCCCCCTACGAGCAGTACTTC. As protein: CSAETGTGAPYEQYF.

This chain uses TRBV7-8 with TRBJ2-2, with D unclear. V lost 1 base and J lost 5, with 11 bases in between. Germline CDR1 reads SGHVS; CDR2 reads FQNEAQ. The CDR3 spans 15 residues. The CDR3, as DNA: TGTGCCAGCAGCTTAGGATCCTTGGGTACCGGGGAGCTGTTTTTT. Residues: CASSLGSLGTGELFF.

CDR3 amino acids: CASSAGTSSGTQYF. Here the CDR3 DNA reads TGTGCCAGCAGTGCCGGGACTTCCTCTGGGACCCAGTACTTC. The gene calls are TRBV2 and TRBJ2-5; perhaps TRBD2 as D (6 bases). This CDR3 is built from 14 residues. V was pared by 4 bases and J by 7 bases, with 16 bases between. Germline V gives CDR1 SNHLY, CDR2 FYNNEI. The variable domain in full, with the rest retrieved from reference TRBV2 and TRBJ2-5, is EPEVTQTPSHQVTQMGQEVILRCVPISNHLYFYWYRQILGQKVEFLVSFYNNEISEKSEIFDDQFSVERPDGSNFTLKIRSTKLEDSAMYFCASSAGTSSGTQYFGPGTRLLVL.

The V gene is TRBV28, the J gene TRBJ1-2; 7 bases are shared with TRBD1. The ends lost 4 bases at V and 3 bases at J; junction bases unmatched: 11. Per germline, CDR1 MDHEN and CDR2 SYDVKM. The CDR3 has 16 amino acids. CDR3: CASSSPGQRYDYGYTF. The CDR3 DNA reads TGTGCCAGCAGTTCTCCGGGACAGCGATATGACTATGGCTACACCTTC.

Points on this clone: The junction departs from the called germline gene at one end, perhaps through a read error. This chain links TRBV28 with TRBJ1-2, with TRBD1 matching over 7 bases. Germline CDR1 is MDHEN and CDR2 is SYDVKM. The CDR3 contains 11 residues. CDR3 bases: TGTGCCAGCAGTTCGACAGGGACCCGGCTCTTC. Its translation is CASSSTGTRLF.

The chain carries TRBV15 and TRBJ2-7; possible D gene TRBD2, 6 bases. This CDR3 is built from 13 residues. The germline V and J ends were trimmed by 10 bases and 7 bases, with 20 bases remaining between them. Germline CDR1 LNHNV, CDR2 YYDKDF (reference sequence). The CDR3 DNA reads as TGTGCCATCCGATGGGGGGAAAGAGGAGAGCAGTACTTC. Amino acids: CAIRWGERGEQYF.

The CDR3 reads CASSGPGPSAYEQYF. The DNA of the CDR3 is TGTGCCAGCAGTGGGCCGGGCCCCTCAGCCTACGAGCAGTACTTC. V and J are TRBV6-1 and TRBJ2-7; D remains unclear. The CDR3 has 15 amino acids. Germline V gene lookup returns CDR1 MNHNS and CDR2 SASEGT. V was shortened by 4 bases and J by 2 bases, with 15 bases between the two germline ends.

This sequence joins TRBV28 and TRBJ2-1; D is ambiguous. This CDR3 is 16 amino acids long. V dropped 6 bases and J dropped 0 bases, with 15 bases sitting between them. Germline-derived CDR1 and CDR2 are MDHEN and SYDVKM. In DNA form, the CDR3 reads TGTGCCAGCAGCCCGTGGACGGGTAGCTCCTACAATGAGCAGTTCTTC. This codes for CASSPWTGSSYNEQFF.

V and J are TRBV5-5 and TRBJ1-5; no definite D call. Germline loops: CDR1 SGHKS, CDR2 YYEKEE (reference sequence). The CDR3 is 14 residues long. The ends were cut back, 0 bases at V and 4 bases at J, with 8 bases in the middle. CDR3 loop: CASSLGTGNQPQHF. The CDR3 DNA is TGTGCCAGCAGCTTGGGGACGGGGAATCAGCCCCAGCATTTT.

The chain couples TRBV30 to TRBJ2-1; 11 nucleotides agree with TRBD2. This CDR3 is built from 15 residues. Germline CDR1 is GTSNPN and CDR2 is SVGIG (reference sequence). Unmatched junction bases numbered 8, after V lost 5 bases and J lost 5 bases. The CDR3 nucleotides read TGTGCCTGGGGTATAGCGGGAGGGGGAGACAATGAGCAGTTCTTC. Translation gives CAWGIAGGGDNEQFF.

The V and J genes are TRBV29-1 and TRBJ2-5; 9 bases map to TRBD1. The DNA end favors TRBJ2-7, so the J call may be wrong. There are 12 residues in the CDR3. CDR1 and CDR2 from the germline V gene are SQVTM and ANQGSEA. The CDR3 region is CSVQGTGYEQYF. The CDR3 DNA sequence: TGCAGCGTCCAAGGGACAGGGTACGAGCAGTACTTC.

This clone has only a few counts. The chain combines TRBV19 with TRBJ1-2; 9 bases line up with TRBD1. Germline CDR1 and CDR2: LNHDA and SQIVND (reference sequence). The V and J ends lost 1 base and 8 bases, in that order; junction bases with no gene match: 5. The CDR3 is made up of 14 amino acids. CDR3 residues: CASSIGTGARGYTF. The CDR3 bases are TGTGCCAGTAGTATAGGGACAGGGGCCCGCGGCTACACCTTC.

This rearrangement joins TRBV7-2 to TRBJ2-4, with 10 positions matching TRBD1. The junction had 8 bases not matched to a gene; V was cut back by 2 bases and J by 4 bases. CDR1 SGHTA and CDR2 FQGNSA come from the germline V gene. This CDR3 contains 17 residues. The CDR3 here is CASSLRGTGEGKNIQYF. The CDR3 bases are TGTGCCAGCAGCTTAAGGGGGACAGGGGAGGGTAAAAACATTCAGTACTTC.

The rearrangement joins TRBV19 to TRBJ2-7; 9 bases map to TRBD2. Trimming removed 7 bases from V and 2 bases from J; junction bases left unmatched: 9. CDR1 and CDR2 from the germline V gene are LNHDA and SQIVND (reference sequence). CDR3 size: 15 residues. The CDR3 region is CASTRTTSGTYEQYF. Here the CDR3 DNA reads TGTGCCAGTACGAGGACGACTAGCGGAACCTACGAGCAGTACTTC.

The chain links TRBV5-4 to TRBJ1-2, with 9 bases that match TRBD1. The CDR3 runs 14 residues. Per germline, CDR1 SGHNT and CDR2 YYREEE (reference sequence). Losses at the gene ends were 4 bases for V and 7 bases for J; bases not matched to a gene: 8. The CDR3 region has the DNA TGTGCCAGCAGCAATAACAGGGGGCAAGTTGGCTACACCTTC. This codes for CASSNNRGQVGYTF.

The J gene is TRBJ1-3, the V gene TRBV18; TRBD1 agrees at 7 bases. The CDR3 spans 18 residues. CDR1 is KGHSH and CDR2 is LQKENI in the germline V gene. J gave up 0 bases and V 2 bases, and 10 bases lay outside the gene matches. This CDR3 reads CASSPSTGAASSGNTIYF. DNA for the CDR3: TGTGCCAGCTCACCATCTACAGGGGCCGCGTCCTCTGGAAACACCATATATTTT.

The chain combines TRBV7-6 with TRBJ2-7; D remains unclear. CDR1 and CDR2 from the germline V gene are SGHVS and FNYEAQ. The CDR3 runs to 16 residues. Trimming removed 4 bases at V and 2 bases at J, with 18 bases between. The CDR3 DNA reads TGTGCCAGCAGCTCGCGCCCTGGGCAGTCCGCCTACGAGCAGTACTTC. It translates to CASSSRPGQSAYEQYF. Variable domain in full (rest from reference TRBV7-6 and TRBJ2-7): GAGVSQSPRYKVTKRGQDVALRCDPISGHVSLYWYRQALGQGPEFLTYFNYEAQQDKSGLPNDRFSAERPEGSISTLTIQRTEQRDSAMYRCASSSRPGQSAYEQYFGPGTRLTVT.